Listed here is a single T cell receptor (beta chain). CDR1 SGHRS and CDR2 YFSETQ come from the germline V gene. The CDR3 is 16 amino acids. The V gene end was trimmed by 1 base and the J gene end by 2 bases; junction bases not matched to a gene: 5. TCRdb's copy holds only in-frame clones and misses some; the assay was immunoSEQ multiplex PCR. The profile shows about 330,000 clones, 85% to 90% of them singletons. The sample comes from a study of blood T cell repertoires in COVID-19. Study overall: Acute and convalescent COVID-19 samples came from the United States, Italy and Spain.

The specimen sequenced was peripheral blood. The chain has TRBV5-1 and TRBJ2-5, with TRBD1 identical over 10 bases. This receptor was taken from a woman between 50 and 59 years old with active or convalescent COVID-19. CDR3 sequence reads: CASSLTLGQGQETQYF. The DNA for the CDR3 is TGCGCCAGCAGCTTGACTTTGGGACAGGGGCAAGAGACCCAGTACTTC.